These 13 T cell receptor beta chains were all obtained from the same sample, sequenced in a study of cytomegalovirus exposure and HLA in healthy donors. Primers: 60 Vbeta forward and 13 Jbeta reverse. Measured with immunoSEQ multiplex PCR; TCRdb has only the in-frame clones, and not every one. The profile shows 170,000 or so clones, approximately 80% of them singletons. Sequencing input: PBMCs. All receptors derive from a male donor in good health and CMV-seropositive.

The chain couples TRBV14 to TRBJ2-7; 11 positions agree with TRBD2. Germline CDR1 reads SGHDN; CDR2 reads FVKESK. This CDR3 spans 16 amino acids. J lost 0 bases, V lost 5 bases, and 6 bases had no gene match. The CDR3 coding sequence is TGTGCCAGCAGCGACATAGCGGGAGGGCCCTCCTACGAGCAGTACTTC. Residues: CASSDIAGGPSYEQYF.

V is TRBV6-1 and J is TRBJ2-7; TRBD1 agrees at 7 bases. The germline V gene encodes CDR1 MNHNS and CDR2 SASEGT. CDR3 size: 14 residues. J gave up 0 bases and V 10 bases, and 9 bases lay outside the gene matches. CDR3 nucleotides: TGTGCCACCGAAATGGACAGGAGCTCCTACGAGCAGTACTTC. Translated: CATEMDRSSYEQYF.

This chain connects TRBV10-3 to TRBJ1-5, with a possible D match to TRBD1 (6 bases). Germline values: CDR1 ENHRY, CDR2 SYGVKD. Deletions cut 4 bases from V and 2 bases from J, with 12 bases between. There are 15 residues in the CDR3. CDR3 in DNA: TGTGCCATCAGTGGGGACAATTCGGGCAATCAGCCCCAGCATTTT. Encoded protein: CAISGDNSGNQPQHF.

The J gene is TRBJ2-1, the V gene TRBV2; perhaps TRBD1 as D (7 bases). V dropped 3 bases and J dropped 8 bases, with 8 bases sitting between them. Germline CDR1 reads SNHLY; CDR2 reads FYNNEI. The CDR3 has 12 amino acids. The CDR3 spells CASSDRGDEQFF. Written as DNA, the CDR3 is TGTGCCAGCAGTGACAGGGGGGATGAGCAGTTCTTC.

The chain uses TRBV6-6 and TRBJ2-3; D call uncertain. Per germline, CDR1 MNHNY and CDR2 SVGAGI (reference sequence). V shed 6 bases and J shed 0 bases, with 4 bases lying between them. The CDR3 has 12 amino acids. The CDR3 sequence is CASRRSTDTQYF. Written as DNA, the CDR3 is TGTGCCAGCAGGAGGAGCACAGATACGCAGTATTTT.

This clone is a singleton in its sample. The chain has TRBV7-3 and TRBJ2-3; no reliable D call. The CDR3 is 14 amino acids. Trimming removed 1 base at V and 1 base at J, with 6 bases between. Germline CDR1 is SGHTA and CDR2 is FQGTGA. CDR3 protein: CASSLMAGTDTQYF. The CDR3 nucleotides are TGTGCCAGCAGCTTAATGGCCGGCACAGATACGCAGTATTTT.

The table lists this clone with a few counts. In DNA form, the CDR3 reads TGTGCCAGCAGCTCCCCTTGGGCAGGGGGCCATGGCTACACCTTC. Its translation is CASSSPWAGGHGYTF. The chain uses TRBV7-9 and TRBJ1-2, with TRBD1 identical over 8 bases. J lost 6 bases, V lost 4 bases, and 10 bases had no gene match. This CDR3 spans 15 amino acids. Germline lookup yields CDR1 SEHNR and CDR2 FQNEAQ (reference sequence).

V is TRBV7-9 and J is TRBJ2-1, with D maybe TRBD2 (6 bases). The length of the CDR3 is 17 residues. Germline values: CDR1 SEHNR, CDR2 FQNEAQ (reference sequence). V was trimmed by 5 bases and J by 9 bases, leaving 26 bases between them. CDR3 nucleotide sequence: TGTGCCAGCAGCCCAGTCCTGTCCCCGAAGCCCGGGAGTGAGCAGTTCTTC. Amino acid sequence: CASSPVLSPKPGSEQFF.

This sequence joins TRBV18 and TRBJ2-7; a weak D match, TRBD1 (5 bases). The V gene's germline CDR1 is KGHSH and CDR2 LQKENI. The CDR3 is 14 amino acids. V was trimmed by 1 base and J by 6 bases, leaving 13 bases between them. The CDR3 bases are TGTGCCAGCTCACCACTTTCCGCAGGGCGCGAGCAGTACTTC. This gives the protein CASSPLSAGREQYF.

The rearrangement uses TRBV10-3 and TRBJ2-2; TRBD2 aligns across 11 bases. The CDR3 loop spans 16 amino acids. Germline V gene data show CDR1 as ENHRY and CDR2 as SYGVKD. Germline trimming cut 7 bases from V and 3 bases from J; bases unmatched to any gene: 7. In nucleotides, the CDR3 is TGTGCCATCAATATAGCGGGAGGGCCCGACACCGGGGAGCTGTTTTTT. Protein sequence: CAINIAGGPDTGELFF.

This chain connects TRBV4-1 to TRBJ1-5; tentatively, D is TRBD1 (6 bases). CDR1 and CDR2 (germline): MGHRA, YSYEKL. The CDR3 totals 14 residues. The V end lost 1 base, the J end lost 5 bases, and 9 bases lay between the germline ends. CDR3 coding DNA: TGCGCCAGCAGCCAAGTTCCAGGGGATCAGCCCCAGCATTTT. It specifies CASSQVPGDQPQHF.

V and J are TRBV30 and TRBJ2-7, with D unclear. The CDR3 runs to 13 residues. The V end was cut by 0 bases, the J end by 5 bases, with 11 bases between. Per the germline V gene, CDR1 is GTSNPN and CDR2 is SVGIG (reference sequence). CDR3 sequence: CAWSVSGDHEQYF. The CDR3 DNA is TGTGCCTGGAGTGTAAGTGGAGACCACGAGCAGTACTTC.

This rearrangement joins TRBV19 to TRBJ2-1, with TRBD2 identical over 15 bases. V gave up 5 bases and J gave up 8 bases; unmatched junction bases: 4. This CDR3 has 15 residues. CDR1 is LNHDA, CDR2 SQIVND, per germline (reference sequence). CDR3 sequence (DNA): TGTGCCAGTAGTCGAGGACTAGCGGGAGGGGATGAGCAGTTCTTC. Translation: CASSRGLAGGDEQFF.